Listed here are 10 T cell receptor beta chains from one sample, sequenced in a study of cytomegalovirus exposure and HLA in healthy donors. PCR employed 60 Vbeta and 13 Jbeta primers. The data were produced by immunoSEQ multiplex PCR, yet TCRdb's version contains in-frame clones alone and is incomplete. The sample includes under 250,000 clones, roughly 85% of them seen just once. Material for sequencing was PBMCs. The receptors originated from a woman aged 25 to 39 in good health and CMV-seropositive.

The count of this clone is one. The gene calls are TRBV4-3 and TRBJ2-7; 10 nucleotides line up with TRBD1. Trimming took 2 bases from V and 6 from J; bases not matched to a gene: 7. Per the germline V gene, CDR1 is LGHNA and CDR2 is YSLEER. CDR3 size: 15 residues. The CDR3 spells CASSQRTGGNAEQYF. The DNA for the CDR3 is TGCGCCAGCAGCCAACGGACAGGGGGTAACGCCGAGCAGTACTTC.

The chain carries TRBV5-6 and TRBJ1-2, with D unresolved. V gave up 0 bases and J gave up 4 bases, with 7 bases separating them. The CDR3 covers 13 residues. CDR1 SGHDT and CDR2 YYEEEE come from the germline V gene. CDR3 coding DNA: TGTGCCAGCAGCTTGGCACAGATCTATGGCTACACCTTC. Protein sequence: CASSLAQIYGYTF.

This sequence joins TRBV11-2 and TRBJ1-1; D not certain. This CDR3 spans 14 amino acids. Trimming took 3 bases from V and 0 from J, leaving 8 bases between them. The germline V gene encodes CDR1 SGHAT and CDR2 FQNNGV. The CDR3 sequence: CASSLADMNTEAFF. The CDR3 DNA is TGTGCCAGCAGCTTGGCAGACATGAACACTGAAGCTTTCTTT.

The chain joins TRBV11-3 to TRBJ2-7; 9 positions match TRBD2. The J segment lost 5 bases and the V segment lost 4 bases, leaving 6 bases of the junction unmatched. The length of the CDR3 is 14 residues. Germline V gives CDR1 SGHNT, CDR2 YENEEA. The CDR3 is CASSSRGGGNEQYF. Here the CDR3 DNA reads TGTGCCAGCAGCTCCCGCGGGGGGGGAAACGAGCAGTACTTC.

The chain joins TRBV7-6 to TRBJ2-7; D possibly corresponds to TRBD1 (6 bases). The V gene lost 1 base and the J gene lost 0 bases, with 7 bases spanning the gap. CDR1 and CDR2 from the germline V gene are SGHVS and FNYEAQ. CDR3 length: 14 residues. CDR3 residues: CASSLGTDSYEQYF. The CDR3, as DNA: TGTGCCAGCAGCTTAGGGACAGACTCCTACGAGCAGTACTTC.

This chain uses TRBV4-3 with TRBJ2-7; 7 bases line up with TRBD1. CDR1 LGHNA and CDR2 YSLEER come from the germline V gene. After removal of 2 bases from V and 7 bases from J, the junction contained 8 bases not matched to a gene. The CDR3 length is 14 residues. Written as DNA, the CDR3 is TGCGCCAGCAGCCAATGGCAGGGGGTGGGAGAGCAGTACTTC. It specifies CASSQWQGVGEQYF.

The V and J genes are TRBV5-8 and TRBJ1-5, with 7 positions matching TRBD1. Unmatched junction bases numbered 8, after V lost 7 bases and J lost 1 base. Germline V gene sequence: CDR1 SGHTS, CDR2 YDEGEE. The CDR3 has 15 amino acids. CDR3 nucleotide sequence: TGTGCCAGCGACCCCTTGACAGGGAGCAATCAGCCCCAGCATTTT. This gives the protein CASDPLTGSNQPQHF.

This clone occurred a few times. Other DNA variants within this sample encode the same CDR3. The CDR3 bases are TGCGCCAGCAGCCAAGAATCAGGGTTCTTTGCGAAGAACACTGAAGCTTTCTTT. Translated, it gives CASSQESGFFAKNTEAFF. The chain employs TRBV4-3 and TRBJ1-1, with TRBD1 as a possible D gene (5 bases). CDR1 and CDR2 (germline): LGHNA, YSLEER. The V end was cut by 0 bases, the J end by 1 base, with 18 bases between. The CDR3 is 18 residues long.

The rearrangement joins TRBV6-6 to TRBJ2-5; 9 bases fit TRBD2. The ends lost 6 bases at V and 5 bases at J; junction bases unmatched: 7. Germline V gene lookup returns CDR1 MNHNY and CDR2 SVGAGI (reference sequence). The length of the CDR3 is 14 residues. The CDR3 nucleotides are TGTGCCAGCAGCCCCCTAGCGGGAAGCGAGACCCAGTACTTC. This sequence encodes CASSPLAGSETQYF.

The chain couples TRBV7-8 to TRBJ2-7; 10 bases are shared with TRBD2. There are 16 residues in the CDR3. V lost 5 bases and J lost 1; bases outside the gene matches: 8. CDR1 SGHVS and CDR2 FQNEAQ come from the germline V gene. CDR3 region: CASSRKGLASSYEQYF. The CDR3 bases are TGTGCCAGCAGCCGGAAGGGACTAGCGTCATCCTACGAGCAGTACTTC.